These 14 T cell receptor beta chains were sequenced from one sample in a study of tissue T cells after allogeneic stem cell transplantation. The table came from immunoSEQ multiplex PCR; TCRdb's copy has only in-frame clones and leaves some out. The data contain thousands of clones, roughly a third of them singletons. The time point is: mouse harvest day 14 after allogeneic transplant. Each mouse received 10^7 T-cell-depleted marrow cells plus 10^6 splenic CD5+ T cells by tail vein. The specimen sequenced was skin. The source is a female BALB/c mouse given C57BL/6 T cells with graft-versus-host disease after an allogeneic hematopoietic cell transplant.

A note on this clone: Genes and germline are mouse. The DNA ends 1 residue before the CDR3 does, and the rest of the CDR3 is filled in from the germline J gene. This sequence joins TRBV26 and TRBJ1-3; 7 positions match TRBD1. Trimming cost V 4 bases and J 2 bases; bases outside gene matches: 5. The CDR3 consists of 15 residues. Germline CDR1 is KGHPV and CDR2 is FQNQEV (reference sequence). The CDR3 region is CASSPRQGAGNTLYF. The CDR3 DNA, read in part, is TGTGCCAGCAGTCCTCGTCAGGGGGCTGGAAATACGCTCTAT.

This clone is classed as medium-sized. Gene names and germline refer to mouse. The read stops 1 residue short of the end of the CDR3; the missing end is completed from the germline J gene. This chain joins TRBV26 and TRBJ1-3; a possible D gene is TRBD1 (6 bases). The length of the CDR3 is 15 residues. Looked up from germline, CDR1 is KGHPV and CDR2 is FQNQEV (reference sequence). V was trimmed by 2 bases and J by 0 bases, leaving 8 bases between them. Incomplete CDR3 DNA: TGTGCCAGCAGTCTGGGACAGAGTTCTGGAAATACGCTCTAT. Its protein product is CASSLGQSSGNTLY. The whole CDR3 sequence is CASSLGQSSGNTLYF.

On this clone: Mouse gene names and germline throughout. Read data end 1 residue before the CDR3 end; the end is taken from the germline J gene. The V and J genes are TRBV26 and TRBJ2-7, with TRBD1 as a possible D gene (6 bases). Germline V gives CDR1 KGHPV, CDR2 FQNQEV (reference sequence). The CDR3 is 14 residues long. The germline V and J ends were trimmed by 7 bases and 0 bases, with 13 bases remaining between them. The sequenced part of the CDR3 DNA is TGTGCCAGCAAAATGGACAGTAGCTCCTATGAACAGTAC. This sequence encodes CASKMDSSSYEQY. The whole CDR3 region reads CASKMDSSSYEQYF.

Comment on this clone: Gene names are the mouse ones. The read ends 1 residue before the CDR3 terminus; that terminus is restored from the germline J gene. The V gene is TRBV12-2, the J gene TRBJ2-1, with 9 nucleotides matching TRBD2. The CDR3 runs to 14 residues. Unmatched junction bases numbered 4, after V lost 4 bases and J lost 4 bases. Germline V gene lookup returns CDR1 SGHLS and CDR2 HYDKME. The CDR3 here is CASSNWGDYAEQFF. CDR3 DNA, as far as it was read: TGTGCCAGCTCAAACTGGGGGGATTATGCTGAGCAGTTC.

This clone was observed a few times. Genes and germline come from the mouse. The read is 1 residue too short to cover the CDR3 end, so that end is filled in from the germline J gene. The rearrangement joins TRBV3 to TRBJ2-5; D is unclear. From germline, CDR1 is SNHLY and CDR2 FYNGKV (reference sequence). This CDR3 contains 13 residues. Trimming pared 4 bases from V and 6 bases from J, leaving 11 bases between. CDR3 DNA (partial): TGTGCCAGCAGCTCCCGCGGCGCGGACACCCAGTAC. Translating it yields CASSSRGADTQY. The CDR3 in full is CASSSRGADTQYF.

This clone is medium-sized within its sample. Gene names are mouse gene names. The missing CDR3 end, 1 residue past where the read stops, is filled in from the germline J gene. The genes are TRBV1 and TRBJ1-4, with 8 bases fitting TRBD1. J gave up 6 bases and V 5 bases, and 5 bases lay outside the gene matches. The CDR3 is 14 amino acids. Germline V gene sequence: CDR1 NSQYPW, CDR2 LRSPGD (reference sequence). This chain's CDR3 is CTCSQGAGDERLFF. Partial CDR3 DNA: TGCACCTGCAGTCAGGGGGCGGGAGACGAAAGATTATTT.

By sample fraction, this clone is medium-sized. Gene names are mouse gene names. The read ends 1 residue early relative to the CDR3; the germline J gene fills the gap. The chain employs TRBV26 and TRBJ1-3; the match to TRBD1 covers 9 bases. The CDR3 loop spans 15 amino acids. V gave up 2 bases and J gave up 1 base; unmatched junction bases: 0. Germline CDR1 reads KGHPV; CDR2 reads FQNQEV (reference sequence). The CDR3 region is CASSLGTGSGNTLYF. The part of the CDR3 DNA that was read is TGTGCCAGCAGTCTGGGGACAGGGTCTGGAAATACGCTCTAT.

On this clone: Gene names are the mouse ones. The read ends 1 residue early relative to the CDR3; the germline J gene fills the gap. The rearrangement uses TRBV19 and TRBJ2-4, with TRBD1 as a possible D gene (6 bases). The CDR3 is made up of 15 amino acids. The germline V gene encodes CDR1 FNHDT and CDR2 SITEND (reference sequence). Trimming took 1 base from V and 0 from J, leaving 9 bases between them. Partial CDR3 DNA: TGTGCCAGCAGTATAAAGGGGGTTAGTCAAAACACCTTGTAC. This gives the protein CASSIKGVSQNTLY. The full-length CDR3 reads as CASSIKGVSQNTLYF.

Of note for this clone: The genes and germline here are from mouse. The read ends 1 residue early relative to the CDR3; the germline J gene fills the gap. V gene TRBV26 combines with J gene TRBJ2-2, with 7 positions matching TRBD1. Per the germline V gene, CDR1 is KGHPV and CDR2 is FQNQEV (reference sequence). V lost 2 bases, J lost 1 base, and 1 base stayed unmatched. There are 15 residues in the CDR3. The sequenced CDR3 bases are TGTGCCAGCAGTCTGAACAGGGGAAACACCGGGCAGCTCTAC. Protein: CASSLNRGNTGQLY. The whole CDR3 protein is CASSLNRGNTGQLYF.

Comments on this clone: The listed genes are named as in mouse. The CDR3 reads CASSYLGGLDTQYF. CDR3 DNA, as far as it was read: TGTGCCAGCAGCTATCTGGGGGGGCTAGACACCCAGTAC. The chain is built from TRBV4 and TRBJ2-5; 10 bases line up with TRBD2. The read falls 1 residue short of the CDR3 end, and the missing part is taken from the germline J gene. Losses at the gene ends were 3 bases for V and 5 bases for J; bases not matched to a gene: 2. The CDR3 is 14 amino acids. Germline assignment: CDR1 LGHDT and CDR2 YNNKQL (reference sequence).

In the case of this clone: The germline and genes are mouse ones. CDR3 protein: CASSLEGGGNTLYF. The part of the CDR3 DNA that was read is TGTGCCAGCTCTCTCGAAGGGGGCGGAAATACGCTCTAT. The rearrangement links TRBV12-1 to TRBJ1-3, with 7 bases that match TRBD1. The read terminates 1 residue before the CDR3 end, so the remaining end is supplied by the germline J gene. Per germline, CDR1 SGHSN and CDR2 HYEKVE. The CDR3 covers 14 residues. V dropped 0 bases and J dropped 4; count of bases not matched to a gene: 2.

By share, this clone ranks as medium-sized. The gene symbols are mouse symbols. The read ends 1 residue early relative to the CDR3; the germline J gene fills the gap. This chain joins TRBV26 and TRBJ1-6, with a possible D match to TRBD1 (6 bases). TRBJ1-6 is identified as an open reading frame with a role that is uncertain. V was clipped by 4 bases and J by 7 bases, with 8 bases between them. Per germline, CDR1 KGHPV and CDR2 FQNQEV (reference sequence). The CDR3 has 13 amino acids. CDR3 amino acids: CASSHGQNSPLYF. The part of the CDR3 DNA that was read is TGTGCCAGCAGTCACGGACAGAATTCGCCCCTCTAC.

By frequency in the sample, this clone is medium-sized. Genes here carry mouse names. CDR3 DNA (partial): TGTGGTGCTCTTACAGGGGGCGAAGACACCCAGTAC. Protein product: CGALTGGEDTQY. The whole CDR3 protein reads CGALTGGEDTQYF. This chain joins TRBV20 and TRBJ2-5; TRBD1 agrees at 9 bases. The DNA ends 1 residue before the CDR3 does, and the rest of the CDR3 is filled in from the germline J gene. V was pared by 5 bases and J by 4 bases, with 4 bases of the junction left unmatched. Germline loops: CDR1 GFQATS, CDR2 STVNSAI. CDR3 length: 13 amino acids.

By share of the sample, this clone is medium-sized. Mouse germline and gene names are used. The CDR3 end lies 1 residue beyond the end of the read and is filled in from the germline J gene. The chain is built from TRBV26 and TRBJ2-7, with a weak D call TRBD1 (5 bases). Germline V gives CDR1 KGHPV, CDR2 FQNQEV (reference sequence). V was trimmed by 7 bases and J by 0 bases, leaving 10 bases between them. This CDR3 comprises 13 residues. The CDR3 DNA, read in part, is TGTGCCAGCACCAGGGAGATCTCCTATGAACAGTAC. Translation gives CASTREISYEQY. In full, the CDR3 reads CASTREISYEQYF.